The source of this T cell receptor (beta chain) is a study of beta chain features in type 1 diabetes. Donors contributed one heparinised blood draw apiece, averaging roughly 0.12 L. Study results and caveats: A pattern of fewer insertions and more deletions at VDJ junctions was seen in type 1 diabetes patients.

V shed 0 bases and J shed 0 bases, with 13 bases lying between them. This CDR3 region has 17 residues. The germline V gene has CDR1 SGDLS and CDR2 YYNGEE. On this clone itself: The antigen remains undetermined.

Expressed TCRB transcripts were sequenced because the entire RNA isolate underwent reverse transcription. Clones were read by immunoSEQ multiplex PCR, and TCRdb kept only the in-frame ones, dropping some. The sample lists about 360,000 clones; around 12% were seen once. The gene calls are TRBV9 and TRBJ1-3; tentatively, D is TRBD1 (5 bases). Specimen: naive CD4+ T cells from blood. The TCR originated in a man aged 18-30 years in good health. The CDR3 here is CASSVAGGGRSGNTIYF. The DNA for the CDR3 is TGTGCCAGCAGCGTAGCCGGGGGGGGACGCTCTGGAAACACCATATATTTT. The whole variable domain, filled in from reference TRBV9 and TRBJ1-3, reads DSGVTQTPKHLITATGQRVTLRCSPRSGDLSVYWYQQSLDQGLQFLIQYYNGEERAKGNILERFSAQQFPDLHSELNLSSLELGDSALYFCASSVAGGGRSGNTIYFGEGSWLTVV.